This T cell receptor (beta chain) was observed in a study of memory CD4+ T cells and cytomegalovirus serostatus (dated by TCRdb to between 2017 and 2020). With respect to the entire study: The cohort included about 33 healthy adults from Belgium, of whom 9 were CMV seropositive and 24 were CMV seronegative. The study sequenced CD4+ memory TCRbeta repertoires of a Belgian cohort with known cytomegalovirus serostatus to replicate a published TCR-based CMV serostatus classifier. Summary of the overall study and its limitations: Results were interpreted as suggesting that the CMV-associated TCR signature is largely present in the CD4+ memory repertoire. On the Belgian cohort, the classifier built on the original framework reached a median bootstrapped AUC of roughly 0.94, with a 95% CI of 0.76-1.00. Of 170 or so previously reported CMV-associated TCRbeta sequences, approximately 70 appeared in the CD4+ memory repertoires, each in one to five individuals. CMV serostatus prediction reached a median bootstrapped AUC of roughly 0.96 with the original framework and just under 0.92 with a US-trained random forest. Only CD4+CD45RO+ memory cells were sequenced, in contrast to the original study, which included naive and memory CD4+ and CD8+ populations.

Note on this clone: There is no known antigen for this receptor. No base quality values were provided; no much bigger clone lies one nucleotide off.

A FACSAria II was used to sort memory CD4+ T cells, defined as single viable CD3+CD4+CD8-CD45RO+ cells. CMV serostatus was assessed using a Roche Elecsys assay, by which serum IgG against CMV pp150, pp28, p38 and p52 was detected. After thawing, total CD4+ T cells were enriched by positive selection with CD4 magnetic microbeads. Samples originated from another study that specifically interrogated the CD4+ T cell memory repertoire. Peripheral blood mononuclear cells were isolated and cryopreserved according to standard operating procedures, and serum was stored at -80 degrees C. The staining used CD3-PerCP (BW264/56), CD4-APC (RPA-T4), CD45RO-PE (UCHT1) and CD8-Pacific Orange (3B5) antibodies, and Sytox blue was used to exclude non-viable cells. V trim: 7 bases; J trim: 6 bases; unmatched bases: 5. The CDR3 holds 13 amino acids from the cysteine to the phenylalanine. Kept here is only the CDR3 DNA, which spans 39 bases and is read in frame from base 1. The germline V gene (reference sequence) provides CDR1 MNHNY and CDR2 SVGAGI.

Genomic DNA was extracted from sorted cells with the Quick-DNA Microprep Kit. TCRbeta DNA was amplified with the immunoSEQ hsTCRbeta kit following the manufacturer's protocol. TCRbeta libraries were sequenced on an Illumina MiSeq instrument. The paper's data handling went like this. Once out-of-frame sequences had been removed, a few million distinct TCRbeta sequences were left, which works out to an average of approximately 61,000 per individual. Each individual was scored by the count of about 150 previously reported CMV-associated TCRbeta sequences and the total productive distinct TCRbeta count. A beta-binomial model was reimplemented in Python, and scikit-learn random forests with default parameters were trained on data from the US cohort. Classifier performance on the Belgian cohort was reported as the median AUC with percentile confidence intervals calculated over 10,000 bootstrap iterations. TCRdb retrieved this table from immuneACCESS and kept in-frame rearrangements only. Not all clones are present; in checked studies, unresolved V genes account for under half, and no reason is known for the remainder. For V, J and clone size, that table is used; D and trimming come from the DNA. In this sample the table shows about 92,000 clones, approximately 80% of which occur a single time. 3.6% of the sample lies in the top ten.

The receptor was isolated from an adult in good health and CMV-seropositive. The chain couples TRBV6-6 to TRBJ2-1, and TRBD1 aligns with 8 junction nucleotides. The sample taken for sequencing was memory CD4+ T cells from blood. The nucleotides read TGTGCCAGCACCCCAGGGGGCATCAATGAGCAGTTCTTC. Translated, it reads CASTPGGINEQFF.